This T cell receptor (beta chain) was documented in a study of T cell responses to AZD1222 COVID-19 vaccine. Study-level findings and limits: Two AZD1222 doses significantly raised spike-specific TCR breadth and depth over controls.

CDR3 length equals 14 residues. Germline CDR1 reads ENHRY; CDR2 reads SYGVKD. Trimming took 0 bases from V and 2 from J, leaving 5 bases between them. Produced via immunoSEQ multiplex PCR; TCRdb's table is partial and in-frame only. The table records approximately 150,000 clones, nearly 95% of them present only once. For this clone: Its matching antigen is unknown.

The rearrangement links TRBV10-3 to TRBJ1-5; D call uncertain. The source of this sequence is an adult in good health. Sequenced here: peripheral blood, sampled on day 0 of AZD1222 vaccination. For the CDR3, the DNA is TGTGCCATCAGTGAGTCAGAGGGCAATCAGCCCCAGCATTTT. Translated: CAISESEGNQPQHF.